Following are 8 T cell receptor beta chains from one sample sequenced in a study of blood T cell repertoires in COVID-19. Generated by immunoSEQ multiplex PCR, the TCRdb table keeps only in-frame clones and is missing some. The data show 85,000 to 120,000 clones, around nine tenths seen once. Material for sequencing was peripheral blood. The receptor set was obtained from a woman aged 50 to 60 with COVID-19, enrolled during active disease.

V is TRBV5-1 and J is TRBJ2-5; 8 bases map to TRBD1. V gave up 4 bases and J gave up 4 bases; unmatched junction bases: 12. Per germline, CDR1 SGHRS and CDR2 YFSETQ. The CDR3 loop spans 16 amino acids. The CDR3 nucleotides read TGCGCCAGCAGCCTCAGTGGACAGGGCGGCGGAGAGACCCAGTACTTC. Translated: CASSLSGQGGGETQYF.

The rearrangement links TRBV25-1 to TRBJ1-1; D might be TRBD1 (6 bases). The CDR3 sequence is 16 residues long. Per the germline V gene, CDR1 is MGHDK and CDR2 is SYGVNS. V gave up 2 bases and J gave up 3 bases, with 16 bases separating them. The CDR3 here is CASSEAGGQVDTEAFF. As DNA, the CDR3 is TGTGCCAGCAGTGAAGCCGGGGGGCAGGTAGACACTGAAGCTTTCTTT.

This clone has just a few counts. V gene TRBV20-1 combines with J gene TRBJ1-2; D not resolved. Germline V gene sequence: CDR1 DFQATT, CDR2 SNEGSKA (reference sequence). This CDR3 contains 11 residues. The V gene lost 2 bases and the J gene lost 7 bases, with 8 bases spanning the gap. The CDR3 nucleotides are TGCAGTGCTAGATTCGAGCCTGGCTACACCTTC. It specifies CSARFEPGYTF.

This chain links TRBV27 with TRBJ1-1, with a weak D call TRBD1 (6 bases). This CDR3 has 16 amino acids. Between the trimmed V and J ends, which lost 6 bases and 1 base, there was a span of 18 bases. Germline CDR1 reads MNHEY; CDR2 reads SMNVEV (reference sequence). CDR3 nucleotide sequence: TGTGCCAGCAGACAGGGAGCAACGGTTAAGAACACTGAAGCTTTCTTT. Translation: CASRQGATVKNTEAFF.

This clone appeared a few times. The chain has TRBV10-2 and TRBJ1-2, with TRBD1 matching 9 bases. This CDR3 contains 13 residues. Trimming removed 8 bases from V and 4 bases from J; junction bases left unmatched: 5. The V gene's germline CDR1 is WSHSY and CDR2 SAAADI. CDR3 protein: CASSTGGVYGYTF. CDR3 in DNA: TGCGCCAGCTCGACAGGGGGGGTCTATGGCTACACCTTC.

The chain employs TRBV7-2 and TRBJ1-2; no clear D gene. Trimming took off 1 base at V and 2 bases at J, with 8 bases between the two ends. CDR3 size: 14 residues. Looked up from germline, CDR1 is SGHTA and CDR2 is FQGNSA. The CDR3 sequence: CASSLVVENYGYTF. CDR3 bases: TGTGCCAGCAGCTTAGTGGTAGAGAACTATGGCTACACCTTC.

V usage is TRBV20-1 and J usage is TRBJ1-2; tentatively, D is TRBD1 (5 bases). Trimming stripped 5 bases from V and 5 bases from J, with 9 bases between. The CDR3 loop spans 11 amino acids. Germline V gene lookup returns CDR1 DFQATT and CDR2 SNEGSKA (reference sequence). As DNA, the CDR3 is TGCAGTGCTGACAGCCCGTATGGCTACACCTTC. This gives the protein CSADSPYGYTF.

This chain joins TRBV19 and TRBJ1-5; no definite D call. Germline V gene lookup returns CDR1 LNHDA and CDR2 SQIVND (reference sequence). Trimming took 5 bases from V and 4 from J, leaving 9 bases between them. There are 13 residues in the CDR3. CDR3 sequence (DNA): TGTGCCAGTAGTGAGGGATATAATCAGCCCCAGCATTTT. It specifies CASSEGYNQPQHF.